The sequence of this T cell receptor beta chain was determined in a study of T cells after yellow fever vaccination. Study at large: For low cell numbers, libraries were made with SMART-Seq v4 Ultra Low Input. Study-level points and caveats: Booster samples showed a return of most primary-vaccination clones (approximately 95% CD4, approximately 88% CD8). Though it reached lower strength, the secondary response hit its peak faster, day 5 versus 15.

On this clonotype itself: What it recognizes is unknown.

The CDR3 loop spans 15 amino acids. Unmatched junction bases numbered 2, after V lost 5 bases and J lost 3 bases. Germline CDR1 reads MNHEY; CDR2 reads SMNVEV (reference sequence). TCRdb called the 5' RACE reads again in MiXCR, with one record for every CDR3 protein. This sample has roughly 330,000 distinct CDR3 sequences, with 3.5% to 4.5% found just once. The sequence was collected from a man between 18 and 35 years old who received the YFV17D yellow fever vaccine. The rearrangement joins TRBV27 to TRBJ2-2; the match to TRBD2 covers 11 bases. The sequences come from PBMCs, collected 5 days after the yellow fever booster vaccination. CDR3: CASSGTSGYTGELFF. CDR3 in DNA: TGTGCCAGCAGTGGGACTAGCGGCTACACCGGGGAGCTGTTTTTT.